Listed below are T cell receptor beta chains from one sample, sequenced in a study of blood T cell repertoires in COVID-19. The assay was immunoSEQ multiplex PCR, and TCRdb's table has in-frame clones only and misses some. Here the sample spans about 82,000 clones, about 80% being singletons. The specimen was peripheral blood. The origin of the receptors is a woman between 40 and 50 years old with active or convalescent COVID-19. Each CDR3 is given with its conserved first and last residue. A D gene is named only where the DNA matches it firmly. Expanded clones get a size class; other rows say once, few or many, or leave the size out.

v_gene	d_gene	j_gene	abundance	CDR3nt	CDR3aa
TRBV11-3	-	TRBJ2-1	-	TGTGCCAGCAGCTTAGGTCTAGCGACGTACAATGAGCAGTTCTTC	CASSLGLATYNEQFF
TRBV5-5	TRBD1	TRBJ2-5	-	TGTGCCAGCAGCTACCACAGGGGATTAGAGACCCAGTACTTC	CASSYHRGLETQYF
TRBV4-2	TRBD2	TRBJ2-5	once	TGTGCCAGCAGCCAAGACGAGACTAGCGGCCTAGGGAGCCGTGGGACCCAGTACTTC	CASSQDETSGLGSRGTQYF
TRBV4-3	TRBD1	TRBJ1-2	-	TGCGCCAGCAGCCAAGTCTTAGGGGGCAAGATGGAGAACTATGGCTACACCTTC	CASSQVLGGKMENYGYTF
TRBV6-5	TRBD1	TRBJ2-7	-	TGTGCCAGCAGGACAGGGGATAAACACGAGCAGTACTTC	CASRTGDKHEQYF
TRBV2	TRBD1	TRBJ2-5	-	TGTGCCAGCAGGGGACAGACAGGGAAAGAGACCCAGTACTTC	CASRGQTGKETQYF
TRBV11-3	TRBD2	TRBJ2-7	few	TGTGCCAGCAGCTTAGAATTCCCTAGCGGGGCTGCCTACGAGCAGTACTTC	CASSLEFPSGAAYEQYF
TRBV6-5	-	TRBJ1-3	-	TGTGCCAGCTCTCCGGGAGCCTCTGGAAACACCATATATTTT	CASSPGASGNTIYF
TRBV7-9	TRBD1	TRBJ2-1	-	TGTGCCAGCAGGACAGGGGGTGAGCAGTTCTTC	CASRTGGEQFF
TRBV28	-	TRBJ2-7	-	TGTGCCAGCAGTGGGAGATCTCGCGACGAGCAGTACTTC	CASSGRSRDEQYF
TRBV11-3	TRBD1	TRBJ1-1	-	TGTGCCAGCAGCCCCCTGACAGGGTGGAACACTGAAGCTTTCTTT	CASSPLTGWNTEAFF
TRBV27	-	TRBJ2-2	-	TGTGCCAGCAGCCAGGGGACCGGGGAGCTGTTTTTT	CASSQGTGELFF
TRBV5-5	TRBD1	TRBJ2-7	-	TGTGCCAGCAGCCGTCACAGGGGCCCATACGAGCAGTACTTC	CASSRHRGPYEQYF
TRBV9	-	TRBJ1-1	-	TGTGCCAGCAGCGCCACGGGACACCCCGCCCCTGAAGCTTTCTTT	CASSATGHPAPEAFF
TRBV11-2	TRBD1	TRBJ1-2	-	TGTGCCAGCAGCCCCCCGACAGGGGCTCTTTTCGGGGCCTATGGCTACACCTTC	CASSPPTGALFGAYGYTF
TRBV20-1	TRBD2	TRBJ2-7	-	TGCAGTGCTAGTGAGACTAGCGGAACGAGAGAGCAGTACTTC	CSASETSGTREQYF
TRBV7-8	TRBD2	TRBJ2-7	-	TGTGCCAGCAGCTTACAGGCTAGCGGGGGGGCAAGGGTTTACGAGCAGTACTTC	CASSLQASGGARVYEQYF
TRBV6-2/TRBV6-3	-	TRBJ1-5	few	TGTGCCAGCAGTACCTCGGGATTCATCAATCAGCCCCAGCATTTT	CASSTSGFINQPQHF
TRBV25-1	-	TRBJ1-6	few	TGTGCCAGCAGTGAGGGAGACGGGTATAATTCACCCCTCCACTTT	CASSEGDGYNSPLHF
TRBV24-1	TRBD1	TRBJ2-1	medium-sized	TGTGCCACCAGTGGAGTGAGGACAGGGGGTTTAAACAATGAGCAGTTCTTC	CATSGVRTGGLNNEQFF
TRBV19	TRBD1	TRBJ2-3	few	TGTGCCAGTAGTATAGTGTGGACAGGGGGCACGGATACGCAGTATTTT	CASSIVWTGGTDTQYF
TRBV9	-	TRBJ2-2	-	TGTGCCAGCAGCGTCTTCAGGGGTCGCGGGGAGCTGTTTTTT	CASSVFRGRGELFF
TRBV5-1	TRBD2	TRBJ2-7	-	TGCGCCAGCAGCTTGGGGGGGACTAGTATTCACGAGCAGTACTTC	CASSLGGTSIHEQYF
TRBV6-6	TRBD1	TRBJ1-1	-	TGTGCCAGCAGTTACGAGACAGGGCGGGGCACTGAAGCTTTCTTT	CASSYETGRGTEAFF
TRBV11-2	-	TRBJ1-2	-	TGTGCCAGCAGCTCAAGGGGTGATCATGGCTACACCTTC	CASSSRGDHGYTF
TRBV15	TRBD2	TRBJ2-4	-	TGTGCCACCAGCAGAGATCTCCTAGCGGAAATACTAGCCAAAAACATTCAGTACTTC	CATSRDLLAEILAKNIQYF
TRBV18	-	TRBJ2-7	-	TGTGCCAGCTCAGACACAACAGAATCCTACGAGCAGTACTTC	CASSDTTESYEQYF
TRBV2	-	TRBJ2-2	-	TGTGCCAGCAGCCCCCAGGGATTGAACACCGGGGAGCTGTTTTTT	CASSPQGLNTGELFF
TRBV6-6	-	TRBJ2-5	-	TGTGCCAGCTGTCCGGGGCAAGAGACCCAGTACTTC	CASCPGQETQYF
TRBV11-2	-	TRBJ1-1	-	TGTGCCAGCAGCTTAAACGGAGGGAACACTGAAGCTTTCTTT	CASSLNGGNTEAFF
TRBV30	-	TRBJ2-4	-	TGTGCCTGGAGAAAGATAGTTGTCGCCAAAAACATTCAGTACTTC	CAWRKIVVAKNIQYF
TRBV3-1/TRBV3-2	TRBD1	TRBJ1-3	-	TGTGCCAGCAGCCTCCGGACAGGGCAGGCCACCATATATTTT	CASSLRTGQATIYF
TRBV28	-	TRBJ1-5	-	TGTGCCAGCAGGACCGGGGATCAGCCCCAGCATTTT	CASRTGDQPQHF
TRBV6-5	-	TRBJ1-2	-	TGTGCCAGCAGGGATGACAGGTGGTATGGCTACACCTTC	CASRDDRWYGYTF
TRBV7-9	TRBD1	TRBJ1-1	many	TGTGCCAGCAGCCCCCCTCGGGACAGAGAAGCTTTCTTT	CASSPPRDREAFF
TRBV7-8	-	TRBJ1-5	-	TGTGCCAGCAGCGGAGGACAGAGCAATCAGCCCCAGCATTTT	CASSGGQSNQPQHF
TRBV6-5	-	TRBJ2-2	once	TGTGCCAGCTGGAGACTAGTAGGCGGGGAGCTGTTTTTT	CASWRLVGGELFF
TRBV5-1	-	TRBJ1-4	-	TGCGCCAGCAGCTTGGCAGGATTAGATGAAAAACTGTTTTTT	CASSLAGLDEKLFF
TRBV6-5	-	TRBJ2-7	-	TGTGCCAGCAGGATACCGGGACATTTGTACGAGCAGTACTTC	CASRIPGHLYEQYF
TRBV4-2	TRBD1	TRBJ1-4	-	TGTGCCAGCAGCCAAGGAGGGGACAGGAGAGCAACTAATGAAAAACTGTTTTTT	CASSQGGDRRATNEKLFF
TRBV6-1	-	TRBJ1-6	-	TGTGCCAGCAGTGAATACGCGGCCAATTCACCCCTCCACTTT	CASSEYAANSPLHF
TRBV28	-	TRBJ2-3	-	TGTGCCAGCAGGGGTCCCAGGGGATTCGTATCTGGTACGCAGTATTTT	CASRGPRGFVSGTQYF
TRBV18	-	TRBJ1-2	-	TGTGCCAGCTCACCCGGACAGCGTGGCTACACCTTC	CASSPGQRGYTF
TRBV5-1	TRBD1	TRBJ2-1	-	TGCGCCAGCAGCCCCCGGGACAGGGCGGAGGATGAGCAGTTCTTC	CASSPRDRAEDEQFF
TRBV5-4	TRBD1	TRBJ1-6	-	TGTGCCAGCAGCTTCGGGACAGCCAATTCACCCCTCCACTTT	CASSFGTANSPLHF
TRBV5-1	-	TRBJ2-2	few	TGCGCCAGCAGCGGGTGGGTCAACCTAGCCGATACCGGGGAGCTGTTTTTT	CASSGWVNLADTGELFF
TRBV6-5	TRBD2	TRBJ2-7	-	TGTGCCGGGAGGGGCGGGACTAGGGGAATCTACGAGCAGTACTTC	CAGRGGTRGIYEQYF
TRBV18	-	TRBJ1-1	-	TGTGCCAGCTCACCACCAGAGGGATTAGGCACTGAAGCTTTCTTT	CASSPPEGLGTEAFF
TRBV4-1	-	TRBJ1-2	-	TGCGCCAGCAGCCAAGAAAGGGGGTTTAACTATGGCTACACCTTC	CASSQERGFNYGYTF
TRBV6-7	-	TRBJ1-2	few	TGTGCCAGCAGTTACGAGGTAGCTAACTATGGCTACACCTTC	CASSYEVANYGYTF
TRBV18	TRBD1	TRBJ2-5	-	TGTGCCAGCTCACCGGGAAGACAGGGTCAAGAGACCCAGTACTTC	CASSPGRQGQETQYF
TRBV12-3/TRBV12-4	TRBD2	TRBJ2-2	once	TGTGCCAGCAGTCCCTCTATCGGGGGGGTGTTTTTT	CASSPSIGGVFF
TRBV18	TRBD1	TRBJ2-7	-	TGTGCCAGCTCACCACCGAAGGACAGGGGCTACGAGCAGTACTTC	CASSPPKDRGYEQYF
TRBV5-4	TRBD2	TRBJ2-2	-	TGTGCCAGCAGCTTGGTTGCGGGAGTCAGCACCGGGGAGCTGTTTTTT	CASSLVAGVSTGELFF
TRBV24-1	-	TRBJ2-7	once	TGTGCCACCAGTGAGCGGACAACCTACGAGCAGTACTTC	CATSERTTYEQYF
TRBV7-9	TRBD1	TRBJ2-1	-	TGTGCCAGCAGCACCCGTGGACAGGGGGGATCCTACAATGAGCAGTTCTTC	CASSTRGQGGSYNEQFF
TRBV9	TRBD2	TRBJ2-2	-	TGTGCCAGCTCCGGGGGAGGGTGGCTGGGGACCGGGGAGCTGTTTTTT	CASSGGGWLGTGELFF